The 9 T cell receptor beta chains reported below all come from one sample, sequenced in a study of blood T cell repertoires in COVID-19 (dated by TCRdb to 2018 to 2021). The library was made by the immunoSEQ multiplex PCR assay. TCRdb took this table from immuneACCESS and kept in-frame rearrangements with V and J called. Such tables lack part of the clones; where checked against another copy, unresolved V genes explain under half of the gap, and the rest is unexplained. In this sample the table shows about 110,000 clones, roughly nine tenths of which occur a single time. Around 5.1% of the sample is in the top ten clones. Sequenced input: peripheral blood. The origin of the receptors is a human donor in a cohort sampled during active COVID-19.

This chain links TRBV7-9 with TRBJ1-4; 10 positions agree with TRBD1. The CDR3 loop spans 18 amino acids. Germline assignment: CDR1 SEHNR and CDR2 FQNEAQ (reference sequence). V dropped 5 bases and J dropped 4; count of bases not matched to a gene: 13. CDR3 sequence (DNA): TGTGCCAGCAGCCTAGGGACAGGGGCTAGAAACTATAATGAAAAACTGTTTTTT. Translated, it gives CASSLGTGARNYNEKLFF. The entire variable domain, with the rest obtained from reference TRBV7-9 and TRBJ1-4, is as follows: DTGVSQNPRHKITKRGQNVTFRCDPISEHNRLYWYRQTLGQGPEFLTYFQNEAQLEKSRLLSDRFSAERPKGSFSTLEIQRTEQGDSAMYLCASSLGTGARNYNEKLFFGSGTQLSVL.

In nucleotides, the CDR3 is TGCGCCAGCAGCCCTGACAGGTCCTACGGGGAGCTGTTTTTT. Translation: CASSPDRSYGELFF. This sequence joins TRBV5-1 and TRBJ2-2; TRBD1 might be the D (6 bases). CDR3 size: 14 residues. Germline CDR1 is SGHRS and CDR2 is YFSETQ. V gave up 4 bases and J gave up 7 bases, with 14 bases separating them.

The V call is TRBV19, the J call TRBJ1-3, with a possible D match to TRBD1 (5 bases). V lost 5 bases, J lost 0 bases, and 14 bases lay in between. The CDR3 length is 16 residues. The germline CDR1 and CDR2 sequences are LNHDA and SQIVND (reference sequence). The CDR3 loop reads CASSRDFFNSGNTIYF. The CDR3 region has the DNA TGTGCCAGTAGTCGGGACTTCTTTAACTCTGGAAACACCATATATTTT.

The V call is TRBV9, the J call TRBJ2-7; D gene uncertain. CDR1 is SGDLS and CDR2 is YYNGEE in the germline V gene. This CDR3 contains 14 residues. V was cut by 0 bases and J by 10 bases, with 17 bases left in between. The CDR3 region is CASSVAPSGPSQYF. In nucleotides, the CDR3 is TGTGCCAGCAGCGTAGCCCCGAGTGGGCCAAGTCAGTACTTC.

This clone was counted a few times. The chain links TRBV5-1 to TRBJ1-1; 7 positions agree with TRBD1. Per germline, CDR1 SGHRS and CDR2 YFSETQ. Unmatched junction bases numbered 5, after V lost 2 bases and J lost 4 bases. The CDR3 is 14 residues long. In DNA form, the CDR3 reads TGCGCCAGCAGCTTATCACAGGGGAGCACTGAAGCTTTCTTT. This sequence encodes CASSLSQGSTEAFF.

The chain links TRBV15 to TRBJ1-5; unclear D gene. Germline CDR1 LNHNV, CDR2 YYDKDF (reference sequence). The CDR3 is made up of 15 amino acids. V shed 0 bases and J shed 9 bases, with 15 bases lying between them. CDR3 nucleotide sequence: TGTGCCACCAGCAGAGATTCGAGGGAGCCGGGGCCCCAGCATTTT. This translates into CATSRDSREPGPQHF.

The chain is built from TRBV4-3 and TRBJ2-1; D perhaps matches TRBD1 (6 bases). Germline CDR1 is LGHNA and CDR2 is YSLEER. V was cut by 4 bases and J by 3 bases, with 10 bases left in between. The CDR3 consists of 14 residues. The CDR3 is CASSPGGNYNEQFF. Here the CDR3 DNA reads TGCGCCAGCAGCCCTGGGGGCAACTACAATGAGCAGTTCTTC.

This chain links TRBV11-2 with TRBJ1-1; D might be TRBD1 (5 bases). Germline V lookup: CDR1 SGHAT, CDR2 FQNNGV. The ends were cut back, 6 bases at V and 0 bases at J, with 14 bases in the middle. The CDR3 is 15 amino acids. CDR3 nucleotide sequence: TGTGCCAGCAGGTCCATAAGGGGAATGAACACTGAAGCTTTCTTT. Translating it yields CASRSIRGMNTEAFF.

The chain recombines TRBV27 with TRBJ1-5, with D possibly matching TRBD1 (5 bases). Germline loops: CDR1 MNHEY, CDR2 SMNVEV (reference sequence). This CDR3 contains 15 residues. Trimming stripped 6 bases from V and 3 bases from J, with 15 bases between. In DNA, the CDR3 is TGTGCCAGCAGGGCCGACAGATCCCTCAATCAGCCCCAGCATTTT. This encodes CASRADRSLNQPQHF.